The 15 T cell receptor beta chains in this list originate from one sample, sequenced in a study of OX40 agonist ivuxolimab in advanced cancers. Assay: immunoSEQ multiplex PCR; the TCRdb copy retains only in-frame clones and omits some. This sample carries around 150,000 clones, 90% of them seen once, and the ten largest clones take around 1%. The sequencing here drew on CD4+ or CD8+ T cells sorted from blood, taken in a trial of the OX40 agonist ivuxolimab. These receptors were taken from an adult with an advanced solid tumor such as melanoma, head and neck, liver or kidney cancer.

The chain uses TRBV10-3 and TRBJ2-3, with D tentatively TRBD2 (6 bases). Germline V gives CDR1 ENHRY, CDR2 SYGVKD. The CDR3 runs to 14 residues. Trimming took 5 bases from V and 0 from J, leaving 9 bases between them. Here the CDR3 reads CAISRDSSTDTQYF. CDR3 in DNA: TGTGCCATCAGTCGGGACTCCAGCACAGATACGCAGTATTTT.

The chain employs TRBV11-1 and TRBJ2-1, with D perhaps TRBD1 or TRBD2 (5 bases each). The germline gives CDR1 SGHAT, CDR2 FQDESV (reference sequence). This CDR3 is 13 amino acids long. V was trimmed by 1 base and J by 15 bases, leaving 16 bases between them. CDR3 bases: TGTGCCAGCAGCTTAGGGGATGAGGGGAGCGGGTTCTTC. Its protein product is CASSLGDEGSGFF.

The J gene is TRBJ1-5, the V gene TRBV2; 8 nucleotides agree with TRBD1. The junction had 5 bases not matched to a gene; V was cut back by 6 bases and J by 7 bases. CDR1 is SNHLY and CDR2 is FYNNEI in the germline V gene. This CDR3 is 13 amino acids long. The CDR3 DNA reads TGTGCCAGCAGGAGACAGGGGTTACAGCCCCAGCATTTT. Translating it yields CASRRQGLQPQHF.

The rearrangement uses TRBV5-1 and TRBJ1-2; D not resolved. Germline V gene data show CDR1 as SGHRS and CDR2 as YFSETQ. The CDR3 covers 13 residues. Trimming stripped 4 bases from V and 8 bases from J, with 15 bases between. In nucleotides, the CDR3 is TGCGCCAGCAGCCCGTTCAAGGGCTCCGGCTACACCTTC. Encoded protein: CASSPFKGSGYTF.

The CDR3 here is CASSLTGTSFPQETQYF. CDR3 nucleotide sequence: TGTGCCAGCAGTCTAACCGGGACTAGCTTCCCCCAAGAGACCCAGTACTTC. V and J are TRBV27 and TRBJ2-5, with TRBD2 matching 9 bases. The CDR3 is 17 amino acids. Germline V CDR1 and CDR2: MNHEY, SMNVEV (reference sequence). With 5 bases clipped from V and 1 base from J, the junction kept 11 bases outside the gene matches.

This chain links TRBV27 with TRBJ1-5; 7 bases agree with TRBD1. V lost 3 bases and J lost 6; bases outside the gene matches: 8. This CDR3 contains 15 residues. Germline V gives CDR1 MNHEY, CDR2 SMNVEV (reference sequence). The CDR3 protein is CASSFADRSAQPQHF. The CDR3 nucleotides read TGTGCCAGCAGTTTTGCGGACAGGTCCGCTCAGCCCCAGCATTTT.

The J gene is TRBJ2-3, the V gene TRBV27, with 10 bases that match TRBD2. CDR1 and CDR2 from the germline V gene are MNHEY and SMNVEV (reference sequence). The CDR3 contains 16 residues. Trimming removed 3 bases from V and 5 bases from J; junction bases left unmatched: 8. CDR3 sequence: CASSFGLAGAVDTQYF. CDR3 bases: TGTGCCAGCAGTTTTGGTCTAGCGGGAGCAGTAGATACGCAGTATTTT.

This clone was observed a single time. Compared with germline, one end of the junction differs, possibly owing to a read error. The chain couples TRBV29-1 to TRBJ1-2, with D unclear. The CDR3 is made up of 11 amino acids. Germline-derived CDR1 and CDR2 are SQVTM and ANQGSEA. CDR3: CSVEENYGYTF. CDR3 nucleotide sequence: TGCAGCGTGGAAGAGAACTATGGCTACACCTTC.

The rearrangement uses TRBV30 and TRBJ1-4; D is ambiguous. V lost 0 bases and J lost 3, with 11 bases in between. This CDR3 is built from 15 residues. Germline CDR1 is GTSNPN and CDR2 is SVGIG (reference sequence). The CDR3 protein is CAWSVGPGANEKLFF. CDR3 DNA: TGTGCCTGGAGTGTGGGCCCCGGGGCTAATGAAAAACTGTTTTTT.

This clone was recorded at least ten times. Germline and junction disagree at one end, which may indicate a read error. The chain links TRBV7-7 to TRBJ2-1, with 8 bases that match TRBD2. The CDR3 covers 14 residues. Germline V lookup: CDR1 SSHAT, CDR2 FNYEAQ (reference sequence). CDR3 in amino acids: CASSLVGLAGEQFF. CDR3 DNA: TGTGCTAGCAGCTTAGTTGGACTAGCCGGTGAGCAGTTCTTC. Combining the CDR3 with reference TRBV7-7 and TRBJ2-1 gives the whole variable domain GAGVSQSPRYKVTKRGQDVTLRCDPISSHATLYWYQQALGQGPEFLTYFNYEAQPDKSGLPSDRFSAERPEGSISTLTIQRTEQRDSAMYRCASSLVGLAGEQFFGPGTRLTVL.

V gene TRBV19 combines with J gene TRBJ2-1, with 12 bases identical to TRBD2. The CDR3 consists of 17 residues. CDR1 and CDR2 from the germline V gene are LNHDA and SQIVND (reference sequence). J lost 4 bases, V lost 3 bases, and 7 bases had no gene match. CDR3 DNA: TGTGCCAGTAGTATGATAAGGACTAGCGGGATATACAATGAGCAGTTCTTC. Its protein is CASSMIRTSGIYNEQFF.

The chain is built from TRBV28 and TRBJ1-3; TRBD1 matches 7 bases. The CDR3 consists of 14 residues. V trimming: 2 bases; J trimming: 7 bases; junction bases outside the gene matches: 5. In germline, CDR1 is MDHEN, CDR2 SYDVKM. CDR3 sequence reads: CASSLPNRGNTIYF. The CDR3 DNA follows: TGTGCCAGCAGTTTACCGAACAGGGGCAACACCATATATTTT.

The J gene is TRBJ1-1, the V gene TRBV11-3; D is perhaps TRBD1 (5 bases). Germline loops: CDR1 SGHNT, CDR2 YENEEA. This CDR3 comprises 14 residues. V shed 2 bases and J shed 5 bases, with 12 bases lying between them. In nucleotides, the CDR3 is TGTGCCAGCAGCTTAACGGTAGGGGTAACTGAAGCTTTCTTT. Protein sequence: CASSLTVGVTEAFF.

V is TRBV19 and J is TRBJ1-5; D gene ambiguous. The V gene lost 4 bases and the J gene lost 0 bases, with 10 bases spanning the gap. This CDR3 spans 15 amino acids. Germline-derived CDR1 and CDR2 are LNHDA and SQIVND (reference sequence). CDR3 DNA sequence: TGTGCCAGTAGTAGCTATACTTATAGCAATCAGCCCCAGCATTTT. Amino acids: CASSSYTYSNQPQHF.

This clone was seen only once. The V and J genes are TRBV18 and TRBJ2-5, with unresolved D. V was clipped by 0 bases and J by 4 bases, with 6 bases between them. The CDR3 is 13 amino acids. Per the germline V gene, CDR1 is KGHSH and CDR2 is LQKENI. CDR3 sequence reads: CASSPPTRETQYF. CDR3 coding DNA: TGTGCCAGCTCACCACCGACAAGAGAGACCCAGTACTTC.